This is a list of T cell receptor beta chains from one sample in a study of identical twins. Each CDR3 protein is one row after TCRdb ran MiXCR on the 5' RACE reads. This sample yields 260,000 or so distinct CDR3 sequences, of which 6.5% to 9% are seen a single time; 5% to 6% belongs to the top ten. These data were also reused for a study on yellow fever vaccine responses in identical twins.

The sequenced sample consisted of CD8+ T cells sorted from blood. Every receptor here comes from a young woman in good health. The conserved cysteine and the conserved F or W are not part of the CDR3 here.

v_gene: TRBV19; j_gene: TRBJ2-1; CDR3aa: ASSTVLWNYNEQF
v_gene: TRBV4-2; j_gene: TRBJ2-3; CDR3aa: ASSKGTEAHFDTQY
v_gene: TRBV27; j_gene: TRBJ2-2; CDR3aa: ASQPGLNTGELF
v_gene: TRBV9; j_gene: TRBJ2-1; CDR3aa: ASSVERSNEQF
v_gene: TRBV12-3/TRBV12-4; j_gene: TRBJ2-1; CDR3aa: ASSNRDSTYNEQF
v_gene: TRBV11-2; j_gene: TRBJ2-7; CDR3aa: ASSRPGLQRPSSYEQY
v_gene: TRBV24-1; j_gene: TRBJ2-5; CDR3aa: ATSDLLETQY
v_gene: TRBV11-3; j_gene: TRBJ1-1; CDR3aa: ASSLGVGGADINTEAF
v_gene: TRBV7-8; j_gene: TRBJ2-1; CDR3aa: ASSLDGGRALNEQF
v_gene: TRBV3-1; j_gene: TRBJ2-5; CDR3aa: ASSNAEQGAQETQY
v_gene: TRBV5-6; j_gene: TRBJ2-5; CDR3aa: ASSLGYQGGETQY
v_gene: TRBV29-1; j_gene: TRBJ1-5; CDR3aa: SVGQHSNQPQH
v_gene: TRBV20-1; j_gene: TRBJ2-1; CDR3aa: SAREQYTYNEQF
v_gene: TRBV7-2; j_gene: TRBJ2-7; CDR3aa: ALGVAGGYYEQY
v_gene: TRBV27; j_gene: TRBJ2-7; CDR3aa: ASSPRRAYEQY
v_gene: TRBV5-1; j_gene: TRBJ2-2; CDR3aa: ASSGEVGTVGSELF
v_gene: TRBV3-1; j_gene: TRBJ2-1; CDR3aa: ASSHRTSGDNEQF
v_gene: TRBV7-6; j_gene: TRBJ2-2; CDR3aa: ASSTPGTPRGGELF